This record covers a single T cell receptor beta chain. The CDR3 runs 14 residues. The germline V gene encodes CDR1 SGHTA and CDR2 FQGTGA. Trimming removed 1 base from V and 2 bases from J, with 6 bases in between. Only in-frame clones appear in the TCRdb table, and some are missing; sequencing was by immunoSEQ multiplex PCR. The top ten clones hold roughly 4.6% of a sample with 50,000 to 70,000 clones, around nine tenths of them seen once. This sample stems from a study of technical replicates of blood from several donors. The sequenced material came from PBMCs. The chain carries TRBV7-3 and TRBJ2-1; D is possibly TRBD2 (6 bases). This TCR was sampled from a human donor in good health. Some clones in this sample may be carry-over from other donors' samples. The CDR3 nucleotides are TGTGCCAGCAGCTTAAGCGGGGCCTACAATGAGCAGTTCTTC. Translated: CASSLSGAYNEQFF.